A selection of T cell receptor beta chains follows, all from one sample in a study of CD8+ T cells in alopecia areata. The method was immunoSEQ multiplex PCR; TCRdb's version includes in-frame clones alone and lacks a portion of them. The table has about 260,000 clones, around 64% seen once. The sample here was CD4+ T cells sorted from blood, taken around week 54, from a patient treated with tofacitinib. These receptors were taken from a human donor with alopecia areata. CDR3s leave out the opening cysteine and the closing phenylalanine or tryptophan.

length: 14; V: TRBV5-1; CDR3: ASSLAGQRGGETQY
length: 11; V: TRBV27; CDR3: ATAGGTNYGYT
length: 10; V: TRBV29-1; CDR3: SVVPRGSEQF
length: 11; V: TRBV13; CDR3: ASSLEGNYGYT
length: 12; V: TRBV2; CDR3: ASSRDRNTGELF
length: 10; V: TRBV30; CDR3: AWSAGQDEQY
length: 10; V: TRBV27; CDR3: ASSSANTEAF
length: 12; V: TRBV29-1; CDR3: SVAAPRSSYEQY
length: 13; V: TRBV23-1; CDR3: APPRQPRGNQPQH
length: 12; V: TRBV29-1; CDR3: SGTGVRSSTEAF
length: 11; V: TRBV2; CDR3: ASSEMEGTEAF
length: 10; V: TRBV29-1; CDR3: SASDGDNEQF
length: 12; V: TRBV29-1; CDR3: SVGGQENYNEQF
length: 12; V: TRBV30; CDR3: AWRRTIATDTQY
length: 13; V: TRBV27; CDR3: ASGDKAAAGQPQH
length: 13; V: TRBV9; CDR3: ASSRNRVLSTEAF
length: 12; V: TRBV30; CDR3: AWRRTGLNQPQH
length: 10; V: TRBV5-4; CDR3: ASSPTRDEQF
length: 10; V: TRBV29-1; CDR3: SETQDGETQY
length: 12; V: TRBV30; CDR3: AWSVAPRRNEQF
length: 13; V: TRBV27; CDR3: ASSFRSSYNSPLH
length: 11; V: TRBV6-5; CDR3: ASSLRVNTEAF
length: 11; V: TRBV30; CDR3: ASLGQSNTEAF
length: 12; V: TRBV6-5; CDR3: ASSAKGPRTEAF
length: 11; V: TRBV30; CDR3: AVGPGDTDTQY
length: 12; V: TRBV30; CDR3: AWSSKFYTDTQY
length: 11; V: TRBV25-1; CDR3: ASSVTGAGGYT
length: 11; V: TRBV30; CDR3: AWSSPGAGGYT
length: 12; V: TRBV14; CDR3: ASSLHRQGETQY
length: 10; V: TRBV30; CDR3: AGGQLNYGYT
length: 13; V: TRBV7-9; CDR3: ASSSPAQGGDGYT
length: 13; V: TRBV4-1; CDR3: ASSQVGGRANEQF
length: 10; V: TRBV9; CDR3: ASSRPRGHAF
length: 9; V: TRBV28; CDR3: ASTGEGILH
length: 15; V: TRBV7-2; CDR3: ASSLASMEGGANVLT
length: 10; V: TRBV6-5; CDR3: ASGDTSYEQY
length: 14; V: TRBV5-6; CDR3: ASSLLAGGTLDTQY
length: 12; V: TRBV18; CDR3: ASSTLTGEAEAF
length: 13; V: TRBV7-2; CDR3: ASSRATTSTDTQY